This T cell receptor beta chain was found in a study of T cell responses to AZD1222 COVID-19 vaccine. The V gene end was trimmed by 2 bases and the J gene end by 0 bases; junction bases not matched to a gene: 7. Looked up from germline, CDR1 is LNHDA and CDR2 is SQIVND (reference sequence). This CDR3 comprises 17 residues. Sequencing used immunoSEQ multiplex PCR; TCRdb keeps in-frame clones, though not all of them. Among about 96,000 clones listed, around 90% were seen once. Study results and caveats: It was only a handful of AZD1222 recipients who were seropositive at baseline. Dominant CD4 TCR responses targeted spike regions 160-218 and 743-854. Reportedly, nearly half of unique spike TCRs recognized epitopes outside B.1.351/B.1.1.7 mutations.

In its sample, this clone was seen once. The target antigen is unknown. Sequencing was performed on peripheral blood, taken on day 0 of AZD1222 vaccination. The chain joins TRBV19 to TRBJ1-3; 7 nucleotides match TRBD1. The sequence was obtained from an adult in good health. CDR3 in DNA: TGTGCCAGTAGTATATATGAGGGGGCCAACTCTGGAAACACCATATATTTT. Protein sequence: CASSIYEGANSGNTIYF.